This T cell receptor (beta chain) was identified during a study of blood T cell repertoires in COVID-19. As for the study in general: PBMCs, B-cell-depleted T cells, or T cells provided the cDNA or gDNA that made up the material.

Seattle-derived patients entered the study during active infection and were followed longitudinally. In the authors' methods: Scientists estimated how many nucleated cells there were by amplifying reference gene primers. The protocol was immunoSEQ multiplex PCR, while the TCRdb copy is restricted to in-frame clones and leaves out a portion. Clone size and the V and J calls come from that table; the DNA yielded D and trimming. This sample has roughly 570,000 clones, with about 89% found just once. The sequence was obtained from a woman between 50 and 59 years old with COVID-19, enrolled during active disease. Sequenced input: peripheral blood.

Here the CDR3 DNA reads TGTGCCAGCAGCTTGAACAGGAACAATCAGCCCCAGCATTTT. This sequence encodes CASSLNRNNQPQHF. This chain connects TRBV5-8 to TRBJ1-5, with a weak D call TRBD1 (5 bases). The V and J ends lost 1 base and 3 bases respectively, with 8 bases between them. Germline V gene lookup returns CDR1 SGHTS and CDR2 YDEGEE. This CDR3 comprises 14 residues.